One and the same sample provided the 21 T cell receptor beta chains below, sequenced in a study of cytomegalovirus exposure and HLA in healthy donors. The PCR used 60 Vbeta and 13 Jbeta primers. Clones were read by immunoSEQ multiplex PCR, and TCRdb kept only the in-frame ones, dropping some. This sample carries about 150,000 clones, with roughly 1.6% going to the ten biggest clones. The specimen sequenced was PBMCs. All receptors come from a woman in her fifties or sixties in good health and CMV-seronegative.

The chain has TRBV28 and TRBJ1-5; D may be TRBD1 (5 bases). V lost 5 bases and J 1 base, leaving 6 bases between the germline ends. The germline V gene encodes CDR1 MDHEN and CDR2 SYDVKM. This CDR3 has 13 residues. The CDR3 region is CASSTGSNQPQHF. CDR3 nucleotide sequence: TGTGCCAGCAGTACAGGCAGCAATCAGCCCCAGCATTTT.

This chain links TRBV7-2 with TRBJ2-5; D possibly corresponds to TRBD1 (5 bases). Trimming stripped 7 bases from V and 4 bases from J, with 10 bases between. The CDR3 is 12 residues long. Germline V gene data show CDR1 as SGHTA and CDR2 as FQGNSA. This CDR3 reads CASNQGRETQYF. In DNA, the CDR3 is TGTGCCAGCAACCAGGGTAGAGAGACCCAGTACTTC.

The chain employs TRBV4-2 and TRBJ1-2; a weak D match, TRBD1 (6 bases). The ends were cut back, 2 bases at V and 5 bases at J, with 6 bases in the middle. CDR3 length equals 12 residues. Germline assignment: CDR1 LGHNA and CDR2 YNFKEQ. The CDR3 region is CASSQTGYGYTF. The DNA of the CDR3 is TGTGCCAGCAGCCAAACAGGGTATGGCTACACCTTC.

The gene calls are TRBV4-2 and TRBJ2-2; a possible D gene is TRBD1 (6 bases). CDR3 length: 15 amino acids. Germline V gene lookup returns CDR1 LGHNA and CDR2 YNFKEQ. Trimming took 4 bases from V and 0 from J, leaving 9 bases between them. This CDR3 reads CASSPSGANTGELFF. CDR3 DNA sequence: TGTGCCAGCAGCCCATCAGGGGCGAACACCGGGGAGCTGTTTTTT.

As DNA, the CDR3 is TGTGCCAGCAGCACGGACAGCGGTGAAGCTTTCTTT. Translation gives CASSTDSGEAFF. The rearrangement uses TRBV7-9 and TRBJ1-1, with D possibly being TRBD1 (6 bases). This CDR3 is 12 amino acids long. Trimming took off 5 bases at V and 7 bases at J, with 11 bases between the two ends. In germline, CDR1 is SEHNR, CDR2 FQNEAQ (reference sequence). Supplemented by reference TRBV7-9 and TRBJ1-1, the full variable domain reads DTGVSQNPRHKITKRGQNVTFRCDPISEHNRLYWYRQTLGQGPEFLTYFQNEAQLEKSRLLSDRFSAERPKGSFSTLEIQRTEQGDSAMYLCASSTDSGEAFFGQGTRLTVV.

V is TRBV19 and J is TRBJ2-3, with 7 bases aligning to TRBD2. This CDR3 has 16 amino acids. Germline values: CDR1 LNHDA, CDR2 SQIVND (reference sequence). The V segment lost 5 bases and the J segment 0 bases; nucleotides outside the gene matches: 8. CDR3 loop: CASSPRDGGSTDTQYF. In DNA, the CDR3 is TGTGCCAGTAGTCCCAGGGACGGGGGGAGCACAGATACGCAGTATTTT. Based on the CDR3 plus reference TRBV19 and TRBJ2-3, the full variable domain is DGGITQSPKYLFRKEGQNVTLSCEQNLNHDAMYWYRQDPGQGLRLIYYSQIVNDFQKGDIAEGYSVSREKKESFPLTVTSAQKNPTAFYLCASSPRDGGSTDTQYFGPGTRLTVL.

The chain links TRBV30 to TRBJ2-5; D is undetermined. Per the germline V gene, CDR1 is GTSNPN and CDR2 is SVGIG (reference sequence). Trimming pared 2 bases from V and 2 bases from J, leaving 3 bases between. The CDR3 contains 11 residues. For the CDR3, the DNA is TGTGCCTGGAGTCTACAAGAGACCCAGTACTTC. This translates into CAWSLQETQYF.

The J gene is TRBJ1-2, the V gene TRBV6-5; D may be TRBD1 (5 bases). The germline CDR1 and CDR2 sequences are MNHEY and SVGAGI. The germline V and J ends were trimmed by 8 bases and 8 bases, with 15 bases remaining between them. The CDR3 contains 12 residues. CDR3 bases: TGTGCCAGCCAAAGGGGATCCGGGGGCTACACCTTC. Amino acids: CASQRGSGGYTF.

The rearrangement links TRBV5-1 to TRBJ1-3, with TRBD1 matching over 8 bases. Trimming at V came to 3 bases and at J to 2 bases, leaving 7 bases not matched to a gene. Per the germline V gene, CDR1 is SGHRS and CDR2 is YFSETQ. The CDR3 extends over 16 amino acids. CDR3 sequence (DNA): TGCGCCAGCAGCTACCAGGGGGCATCTGCTGGAAACACCATATATTTT. This codes for CASSYQGASAGNTIYF.

The rearrangement joins TRBV7-8 to TRBJ2-5, with 7 bases fitting TRBD2. Matching the DNA end better, TRBJ2-7 makes the J call doubtful. The germline V gene encodes CDR1 SGHVS and CDR2 FQNEAQ. This CDR3 has 15 residues. Written as DNA, the CDR3 is TGTGCCAGCAGCTTATGGGGGGGTTCCTCCTACGAGCAGTACTTC. This translates into CASSLWGGSSYEQYF.

CDR3 amino acids: CAWSVKAGGRTPEQYF. The CDR3 DNA sequence: TGTGCCTGGAGTGTTAAGGCGGGAGGGCGGACACCCGAGCAGTACTTC. The chain uses TRBV30 and TRBJ2-7; 9 bases map to TRBD2. The CDR3 is 16 amino acids. V lost 0 bases to trimming and J lost 6 bases; unmatched junction nucleotides: 12. Germline V lookup: CDR1 GTSNPN, CDR2 SVGIG (reference sequence).

The V gene is TRBV11-3, the J gene TRBJ2-2; TRBD2 matches 10 bases. Germline V gene sequence: CDR1 SGHNT, CDR2 YENEEA. This CDR3 spans 17 amino acids. V trimming: 3 bases; J trimming: 0 bases; junction bases outside the gene matches: 4. The CDR3 loop is CASSFGLAGANTGELFF. The DNA for the CDR3 is TGTGCCAGCAGCTTTGGGCTAGCGGGGGCGAACACCGGGGAGCTGTTTTTT.

The chain carries TRBV4-2 and TRBJ2-6; 9 bases agree with TRBD1. CDR3 length equals 18 residues. Germline trimming cut 3 bases from V and 0 bases from J; bases unmatched to any gene: 6. From germline, CDR1 is LGHNA and CDR2 YNFKEQ. As DNA, the CDR3 is TGTGCCAGCAGCCAGGAAGGGACAGGGATCTCTGGGGCCAACGTCCTGACTTTC. Translated: CASSQEGTGISGANVLTF.

The CDR3 bases are TGTGCCAGCACCCAGGACTCCCCGGAGGGCTACACCTTC. It codes for CASTQDSPEGYTF. This sequence joins TRBV6-1 and TRBJ1-2; D gene unclear. CDR1 is MNHNS, CDR2 SASEGT, per germline. V was cut by 7 bases and J by 8 bases, with 17 bases left in between. The CDR3 is 13 amino acids.

The chain combines TRBV6-5 with TRBJ1-1, with unresolved D. V was trimmed by 7 bases and J by 10 bases, leaving 22 bases between them. This CDR3 has 14 residues. Per germline, CDR1 MNHEY and CDR2 SVGAGI. This CDR3 is CASNVRGAHVGAFF. CDR3 nucleotide sequence: TGTGCCAGCAATGTCCGGGGAGCCCACGTAGGAGCTTTCTTT.

The chain carries TRBV7-8 and TRBJ2-7; 10 bases align to TRBD2. V shed 1 base and J 4 bases; nucleotides not matched to a gene: 4. The CDR3 length is 15 residues. Germline lookup yields CDR1 SGHVS and CDR2 FQNEAQ. CDR3 sequence: CASSLVLAGVYEQYF. CDR3 DNA sequence: TGTGCCAGCAGCTTAGTGCTAGCGGGAGTATACGAGCAGTACTTC.

This chain uses TRBV2 with TRBJ2-4, with D maybe TRBD2 (5 bases). The germline V gene encodes CDR1 SNHLY and CDR2 FYNNEI. Deletions cut 7 bases from V and 6 bases from J, with 13 bases between. There are 13 residues in the CDR3. The CDR3 sequence: CASKTEEGNIQYF. CDR3 DNA sequence: TGTGCCAGCAAGACGGAAGAGGGAAACATTCAGTACTTC.

The J gene is TRBJ1-4, the V gene TRBV27; 9 nucleotides agree with TRBD1. Per the germline V gene, CDR1 is MNHEY and CDR2 is SMNVEV (reference sequence). V lost 6 bases to trimming and J lost 6 bases; unmatched junction nucleotides: 5. The CDR3 totals 14 residues. In DNA, the CDR3 is TGTGCCAGCAGCCGACAGGGGGAGGATGAAAAACTGTTTTTT. It specifies CASSRQGEDEKLFF.

The chain couples TRBV19 to TRBJ2-2; TRBD2 matches at 13 bases. The germline gives CDR1 LNHDA, CDR2 SQIVND (reference sequence). V shed 5 bases and J 3 bases; nucleotides not matched to a gene: 6. This CDR3 is 17 amino acids long. The CDR3 sequence: CASSLPGLAGYTGELFF. The CDR3 DNA reads as TGTGCCAGTAGTTTACCGGGACTAGCGGGGTACACCGGGGAGCTGTTTTTT.

The chain carries TRBV7-9 and TRBJ2-2; 8 bases are a match to TRBD1. This CDR3 has 13 amino acids. Unmatched junction bases numbered 5, after V lost 6 bases and J lost 8 bases. CDR1 is SEHNR, CDR2 FQNEAQ, per germline (reference sequence). This chain's CDR3 is CASRDRVTGELFF. As DNA, the CDR3 is TGTGCCAGCAGGGACAGGGTTACTGGGGAGCTGTTTTTT.

CDR3 in amino acids: CASSVEAGGVNEQFF. The CDR3 bases are TGTGCCAGCAGCGTAGAGGCGGGAGGGGTGAATGAGCAGTTCTTC. This chain joins TRBV9 and TRBJ2-1; 9 bases match TRBD2. CDR1 SGDLS and CDR2 YYNGEE come from the germline V gene. The junction had 5 bases not matched to a gene; V was cut back by 0 bases and J by 7 bases. The CDR3 runs 15 residues.